A selection of T cell receptor beta chains follows, all from one sample in a study of cytomegalovirus exposure and HLA in healthy donors. The protocol was immunoSEQ multiplex PCR, while the TCRdb copy is restricted to in-frame clones and leaves out a portion. The sample includes tens of thousands of clones, about 80% seen only once; the top ten take 6%. Sample: PBMCs. Every receptor here comes from a male donor in good health and CMV-seronegative. The CDR3 runs from the conserved cysteine through the conserved F or W. A D gene is named only where the DNA matches it firmly. Some rows mark clone size as missing; the rest say once, few, many or name a class of expanded clone.

d_gene: -
v_gene: TRBV2
abundance: few
j_gene: TRBJ1-4
CDR3aa: CATASGTNEKLFF
CDR3nt: TGTGCCACCGCGTCGGGTACAAATGAAAAACTGTTTTTT

d_gene: -
v_gene: TRBV27
abundance: -
j_gene: TRBJ1-1
CDR3aa: CASSFGGGEGTEAFF
CDR3nt: TGTGCCAGCAGTTTCGGAGGGGGGGAGGGAACTGAAGCTTTCTTT

d_gene: -
v_gene: TRBV28
abundance: -
j_gene: TRBJ1-1
CDR3aa: CASRYQGSLNTEAFF
CDR3nt: TGTGCCAGCAGGTACCAGGGGAGTCTGAACACTGAAGCTTTCTTT

d_gene: TRBD2
v_gene: TRBV5-6
abundance: -
j_gene: TRBJ2-1
CDR3aa: CASSLPLAGGAGSEQFF
CDR3nt: TGTGCCAGCAGCTTACCACTAGCGGGAGGCGCGGGGAGTGAGCAGTTCTTC

d_gene: TRBD1
v_gene: TRBV6-4
abundance: -
j_gene: TRBJ1-1
CDR3aa: CASSDEPGGTEAFF
CDR3nt: TGTGCCAGCAGTGACGAGCCAGGGGGTACTGAAGCTTTCTTT

d_gene: -
v_gene: TRBV27
abundance: -
j_gene: TRBJ2-1
CDR3aa: CASQGGTRHEQFF
CDR3nt: TGTGCCAGCCAGGGTGGCACTCGCCATGAGCAGTTCTTC

d_gene: TRBD1
v_gene: TRBV15
abundance: -
j_gene: TRBJ1-1
CDR3aa: CATRGQGRDTEAFF
CDR3nt: TGTGCCACCAGGGGACAGGGAAGGGACACTGAAGCTTTCTTT

d_gene: TRBD2
v_gene: TRBV6-4
abundance: -
j_gene: TRBJ2-1
CDR3aa: CASSVRLADGYNEQFF
CDR3nt: TGTGCCAGCAGTGTGAGGCTAGCGGATGGCTACAATGAGCAGTTCTTC

d_gene: -
v_gene: TRBV4-2
abundance: -
j_gene: TRBJ1-6
CDR3aa: CASSQDGLSSLGSPLHF
CDR3nt: TGTGCCAGCAGCCAAGATGGACTGTCTAGCCTCGGTTCACCCCTCCACTTT

d_gene: -
v_gene: TRBV7-9
abundance: -
j_gene: TRBJ1-6
CDR3aa: CASSYRDNSPLHF
CDR3nt: TGTGCCAGCAGCTACCGGGACAACTCACCCCTCCACTTT

d_gene: TRBD1
v_gene: TRBV27
abundance: medium-sized
j_gene: TRBJ2-1
CDR3aa: CASRPGQAINEQFF
CDR3nt: TGTGCCAGCAGGCCGGGACAGGCGATCAATGAGCAGTTCTTC

d_gene: TRBD1
v_gene: TRBV7-7
abundance: -
j_gene: TRBJ1-5
CDR3aa: CASSSPRAGTGVLEPQHF
CDR3nt: TGTGCTAGCAGCTCACCTAGAGCTGGGACAGGGGTTTTGGAGCCCCAGCATTTT

d_gene: -
v_gene: TRBV5-4
abundance: -
j_gene: TRBJ1-6
CDR3aa: CASRSQGANMNSPLHF
CDR3nt: TGTGCCAGCAGATCACAGGGCGCAAATATGAATTCACCCCTCCACTTT

d_gene: -
v_gene: TRBV5-1
abundance: -
j_gene: TRBJ1-1
CDR3aa: CASSLGRGTEAFF
CDR3nt: TGCGCCAGCAGCTTGGGGAGGGGCACTGAAGCTTTCTTT

d_gene: TRBD1
v_gene: TRBV30
abundance: once
j_gene: TRBJ2-2
CDR3aa: CAWMTWDREGGELFF
CDR3nt: TGTGCCTGGATGACATGGGACAGGGAGGGGGGGGAGCTGTTTTTT

d_gene: -
v_gene: TRBV29-1
abundance: few
j_gene: TRBJ2-1
CDR3aa: CSVEQGGNEQFF
CDR3nt: TGCAGCGTTGAACAGGGCGGCAATGAGCAGTTCTTC

d_gene: -
v_gene: TRBV27
abundance: -
j_gene: TRBJ1-6
CDR3aa: CASSWSGDNSPLHF
CDR3nt: TGTGCCAGCAGTTGGTCCGGGGATAATTCACCCCTCCACTTT

d_gene: TRBD1
v_gene: TRBV15
abundance: -
j_gene: TRBJ2-1
CDR3aa: CATSWDRGNNEQFF
CDR3nt: TGTGCCACCAGCTGGGACAGGGGAAACAATGAGCAGTTCTTC

d_gene: -
v_gene: TRBV29-1
abundance: -
j_gene: TRBJ2-7
CDR3aa: CSVADSNSYEQYF
CDR3nt: TGCAGCGTTGCCGACAGTAATTCCTACGAGCAGTACTTC